The 22 T cell receptor beta chains in this list originate from one sample, sequenced in a study of T cell responses to AZD1222 COVID-19 vaccine. Libraries were prepared by immunoSEQ multiplex PCR; TCRdb keeps only in-frame clonotypes and omits some of them. Of about 99,000 clones in the sample, approximately 86% are singletons; the top ten hold approximately 3%. Sequencing used peripheral blood, obtained 28 days after the second dose of the MenACWY control vaccine. These receptors came from an adult who received the MenACWY meningococcal vaccine as a control.

The gene calls are TRBV5-4 and TRBJ1-2; weak D call: TRBD1 (5 bases). This CDR3 has 16 amino acids. The germline V gene encodes CDR1 SGHNT and CDR2 YYREEE (reference sequence). V was clipped by 3 bases and J by 3 bases, with 18 bases between them. The CDR3 DNA reads TGTGCCAGCAGCTCGGGGCTTGAGTCTATGGACTATGGCTACACCTTC. Protein sequence: CASSSGLESMDYGYTF.

CDR3 loop: CASSPRTGGSTGELFF. CDR3 nucleotides: TGTGCCAGCTCACCTAGGACAGGGGGATCCACCGGGGAGCTGTTTTTT. This rearrangement joins TRBV18 to TRBJ2-2, with 10 nucleotides matching TRBD1. V trimming: 3 bases; J trimming: 4 bases; junction bases outside the gene matches: 5. CDR1 and CDR2 (germline): KGHSH, LQKENI. The CDR3 runs 16 residues. Looking up the rest from reference TRBV18 and TRBJ2-2 gives the full variable domain: NAGVMQNPRHLVRRRGQEARLRCSPMKGHSHVYWYRQLPEEGLKFMVYLQKENIIDESGMPKERFSAEFPKEGPSILRIQQVVRGDSAAYFCASSPRTGGSTGELFFGEGSRLTVL.

V usage is TRBV2 and J usage is TRBJ2-7; TRBD1 aligns across 10 bases. From germline, CDR1 is SNHLY and CDR2 FYNNEI. This CDR3 spans 13 amino acids. V gave up 7 bases and J gave up 5 bases; unmatched junction bases: 5. CDR3 nucleotide sequence: TGTGCCAGCAACCGGGACAGGGGAAACGAGCAGTACTTC. Protein: CASNRDRGNEQYF.

The chain carries TRBV7-9 and TRBJ2-1; 9 bases are shared with TRBD2. Trimming took 2 bases from V and 15 from J; bases not matched to a gene: 8. Looked up from germline, CDR1 is SEHNR and CDR2 is FQNEAQ (reference sequence). The CDR3 spans 13 residues. The CDR3 sequence is CASSLTTAGGPFF. CDR3 nucleotide sequence: TGTGCCAGCAGCTTAACGACAGCGGGGGGTCCGTTCTTC.

The chain joins TRBV19 to TRBJ1-5, with a tentative D call TRBD1 (6 bases). Germline V gene data show CDR1 as LNHDA and CDR2 as SQIVND (reference sequence). Deletions cut 6 bases from V and 0 bases from J, with 18 bases between. CDR3 length equals 17 residues. CDR3 in amino acids: CASRAFAGTSSNQPQHF. The DNA for the CDR3 is TGTGCCAGTAGGGCATTTGCCGGGACATCTAGCAATCAGCCCCAGCATTTT.

The chain joins TRBV5-6 to TRBJ1-6, with D tentatively TRBD1 (6 bases). This CDR3 region has 16 residues. V was trimmed by 4 bases and J by 10 bases, leaving 21 bases between them. Germline CDR1 SGHDT, CDR2 YYEEEE. The CDR3 DNA reads TGTGCCAGCAGCCTGCCCGGGGGCCAACCTCAATCACCCCTCCACTTT. Translation gives CASSLPGGQPQSPLHF.

This chain uses TRBV24-1 with TRBJ2-1, with 9 bases fitting TRBD1. The CDR3 has 17 residues. Germline loops: CDR1 KGHDR, CDR2 SFDVKD. V dropped 4 bases and J dropped 2; count of bases not matched to a gene: 8. The CDR3 DNA is TGTGCCACCAGTGAAGGACAGGGGAGTGGGACCTACAATGAGCAGTTCTTC. Translated, it gives CATSEGQGSGTYNEQFF.

The V and J genes are TRBV5-5 and TRBJ1-6; TRBD1 aligns across 9 bases. The V gene end was trimmed by 1 base and the J gene end by 9 bases; junction bases not matched to a gene: 11. CDR3 size: 17 residues. Germline-derived CDR1 and CDR2 are SGHKS and YYEKEE (reference sequence). The CDR3, as DNA: TGTGCCAGCAGCTTGTTAGTAGCGGACAGGGGAGGTTCACCCCTCCACTTT. It codes for CASSLLVADRGGSPLHF.

The CDR3 nucleotides read TGTGCCAGCTCCCCCACACTAGAGGTGTATCAGCCCCAGCATTTT. Its translation is CASSPTLEVYQPQHF. The chain is built from TRBV18 and TRBJ1-5; unclear D gene. The CDR3 spans 15 residues. The germline gives CDR1 KGHSH, CDR2 LQKENI. The V gene lost 6 bases and the J gene lost 5 bases, with 17 bases spanning the gap.

The V and J genes are TRBV24-1 and TRBJ2-1; D is ambiguous. Germline V gives CDR1 KGHDR, CDR2 SFDVKD. The CDR3 extends over 14 amino acids. Trimming left V 5 bases short and J 8 bases short, with 15 bases between. The CDR3, as DNA: TGTGCCACCAGTGGCCGGGCTCCAGACCATGAGCAGTTCTTC. This gives the protein CATSGRAPDHEQFF.

The rearrangement joins TRBV13 to TRBJ2-3, with a tentative D call TRBD1 (5 bases). Per germline, CDR1 PRHDT and CDR2 FYEKMQ (reference sequence). Trimming removed 1 base at V and 4 bases at J, with 12 bases between. This CDR3 has 15 amino acids. For the CDR3, the DNA is TGTGCCAGCAGCTTAGCGGGCAGGGTAGCAGATACGCAGTATTTT. This sequence encodes CASSLAGRVADTQYF.

This clone occurred a few times. The sample contains more than one DNA sequence encoding this CDR3. The chain recombines TRBV14 with TRBJ1-1; no definite D call. There are 14 residues in the CDR3. Germline values: CDR1 SGHDN, CDR2 FVKESK. V was clipped by 4 bases and J by 0 bases, with 9 bases between them. CDR3 in amino acids: CASSLAGMNTEAFF. The CDR3 bases are TGTGCCAGCAGCCTGGCTGGGATGAACACTGAAGCTTTCTTT. Looking up the rest from reference TRBV14 and TRBJ1-1 gives the full variable domain: EAGVTQFPSHSVIEKGQTVTLRCDPISGHDNLYWYRRVMGKEIKFLLHFVKESKQDESGMPNNRFLAERTGGTYSTLKVQPAELEDSGVYFCASSLAGMNTEAFFGQGTRLTVV.

This chain uses TRBV11-3 with TRBJ2-7; the D is unclear. Germline V CDR1 and CDR2: SGHNT, YENEEA. Trimming cost V 0 bases and J 7 bases, with 7 bases left between them. The CDR3 is made up of 12 amino acids. The CDR3 loop is CASSLELGEQYF. For the CDR3, the DNA is TGTGCCAGCAGCTTAGAATTAGGGGAGCAGTACTTC. Drawing the rest from reference TRBV11-3 and TRBJ2-7, the complete variable domain is EAGVVQSPRYKIIEKKQPVAFWCNPISGHNTLYWYLQNLGQGPELLIRYENEEAVDDSQLPKDRFSAERLKGVDSTLKIQPAELGDSAVYLCASSLELGEQYFGPGTRLTVT.

The rearrangement links TRBV5-1 to TRBJ1-4; 7 positions match TRBD1. CDR3 size: 15 residues. Germline CDR1 reads SGHRS; CDR2 reads YFSETQ. The trim removed 0 bases at V and 7 bases at J, leaving 6 bases unmatched. CDR3 loop: CASSLVGGGSEKLFF. CDR3 bases: TGCGCCAGCAGCTTGGTGGGAGGGGGCAGTGAAAAACTGTTTTTT.

This rearrangement joins TRBV2 to TRBJ1-6, with D perhaps matching TRBD1 (5 bases). The CDR3 contains 16 residues. V was trimmed by 4 bases and J by 7 bases, leaving 17 bases between them. Germline V gives CDR1 SNHLY, CDR2 FYNNEI. CDR3 bases: TGTGCCAGCAGTGTTATAGGGGCGCTAGAAAATTCACCCCTCCACTTT. Translation gives CASSVIGALENSPLHF.

The J gene is TRBJ1-6, the V gene TRBV5-1, with 11 bases fitting TRBD1. CDR3 size: 18 residues. With 0 bases clipped from V and 3 bases from J, the junction kept 5 bases outside the gene matches. The germline CDR1 and CDR2 sequences are SGHRS and YFSETQ. DNA for the CDR3: TGCGCCAGCAGCTTGGCCGGACAGGGGGCAATCTATAATTCACCCCTCCACTTT. Translated: CASSLAGQGAIYNSPLHF. Full variable domain (missing parts from reference TRBV5-1 and TRBJ1-6): KAGVTQTPRYLIKTRGQQVTLSCSPISGHRSVSWYQQTPGQGLQFLFEYFSETQRNKGNFPGRFSGRQFSNSRSEMNVSTLELGDSALYLCASSLAGQGAIYNSPLHFGNGTRLTVT.

V gene TRBV24-1 combines with J gene TRBJ1-4; TRBD1 aligns across 7 bases. V lost 9 bases, J lost 6 bases, and 6 bases stayed unmatched. The germline CDR1 and CDR2 sequences are KGHDR and SFDVKD. The CDR3 sequence is 13 residues long. CDR3 coding DNA: TGTGCCACCGCTCAGGGGGGCGATGAAAAACTGTTTTTT. This sequence encodes CATAQGGDEKLFF.

This chain uses TRBV30 with TRBJ1-2, with 9 nucleotides matching TRBD1. Germline CDR1 is GTSNPN and CDR2 is SVGIG (reference sequence). The CDR3 has 13 residues. The V segment lost 5 bases and the J segment 3 bases; nucleotides outside the gene matches: 4. CDR3 DNA sequence: TGTGCCTGGGGACAGGGGCGTGACTATGGCTACACCTTC. Protein: CAWGQGRDYGYTF. Full variable domain (rest looked up from reference TRBV30 and TRBJ1-2): SQTIHQWPATLVQPVGSPLSLECTVEGTSNPNLYWYRQAAGRGLQLLFYSVGIGQISSEVPQNLSASRPQDRQFILSSKKLLLSDSGFYLCAWGQGRDYGYTFGSGTRLTVV.

J is TRBJ1-5 and V is TRBV7-9, with no clear D. In germline, CDR1 is SEHNR, CDR2 FQNEAQ (reference sequence). The V end lost 1 base, the J end lost 15 bases, and 13 bases lay between the germline ends. This CDR3 is built from 12 residues. The CDR3 protein is CASSLGGEKGHF. For the CDR3, the DNA is TGTGCCAGCAGCTTAGGAGGTGAAAAGGGGCATTTT.

This chain uses TRBV5-4 with TRBJ1-2; D not resolved. Germline CDR1 and CDR2: SGHNT and YYREEE (reference sequence). The CDR3 spans 12 residues. With 5 bases removed from V and 4 bases from J, the gap between germline ends came to 9 bases. This CDR3 reads CASSSPFYGYTF. The CDR3 DNA sequence: TGTGCCAGCAGTAGTCCGTTCTATGGCTACACCTTC.

The chain carries TRBV15 and TRBJ1-3; 8 bases line up with TRBD1. CDR1 is LNHNV and CDR2 is YYDKDF in the germline V gene (reference sequence). This CDR3 has 16 residues. The V segment lost 1 base and the J segment 4 bases; nucleotides outside the gene matches: 6. CDR3 sequence reads: CATSRGGQGWGNTIYF. DNA for the CDR3: TGTGCCACCAGCAGAGGAGGACAGGGATGGGGAAACACCATATATTTT.

This clone appeared once. The V and J genes are TRBV5-1 and TRBJ2-5, with D tentatively TRBD1 (6 bases). CDR3 length: 14 residues. The germline V and J ends were trimmed by 1 base and 4 bases, with 11 bases remaining between them. The germline V gene has CDR1 SGHRS and CDR2 YFSETQ. CDR3 residues: CASSLTGQGETQYF. CDR3 in DNA: TGCGCCAGCAGCTTGACAGGGCAAGGAGAGACCCAGTACTTC.